This T cell receptor (beta chain) was sequenced for a study of beta chain features in type 1 diabetes. Study-wide results and caveats: Type 1 diabetes patients had VDJ junctions that carried fewer insertions and more deletions. It was among patients, rather than healthy donors, that naive, central memory and Treg TCRB repertoires appeared more similar. cDNA-based reads could over-represent cells with high TCR expression.

Every bit of the isolated RNA underwent reverse transcription, so sequencing read expressed TCRB transcripts. Sequencing used immunoSEQ multiplex PCR; TCRdb keeps in-frame clones, though not all of them. Found here are around 300,000 clones, around 7.3% of them singletons; the top ten hold roughly 1%. This clone occurred many times. Antigen specificity is unknown. This receptor was identified in a woman younger than 35 in good health. Sequencing was done on a sample of central memory CD4+ T cells from blood.

As DNA, the CDR3 is TGTGCCAGCAGTGACGGAGGACAGCTGCATGGCTACACCTTC. Amino acid sequence: CASSDGGQLHGYTF. V is TRBV25-1 and J is TRBJ1-2, with D possibly TRBD1 on 6 matching bases. CDR1 MGHDK and CDR2 SYGVNS come from the germline V gene. This CDR3 contains 14 residues. The V and J ends lost 3 bases and 6 bases respectively, with 14 bases between them.